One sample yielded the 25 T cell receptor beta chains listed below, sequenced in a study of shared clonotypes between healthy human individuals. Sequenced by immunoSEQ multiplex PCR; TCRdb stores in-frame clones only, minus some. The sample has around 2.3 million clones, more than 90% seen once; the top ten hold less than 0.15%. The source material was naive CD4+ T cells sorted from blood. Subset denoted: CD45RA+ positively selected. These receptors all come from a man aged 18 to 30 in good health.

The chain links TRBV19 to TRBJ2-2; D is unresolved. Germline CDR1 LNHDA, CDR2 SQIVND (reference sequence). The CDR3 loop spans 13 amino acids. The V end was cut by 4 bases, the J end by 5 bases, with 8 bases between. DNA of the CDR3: TGTGCCAGTAGTAAATTCCCGACCGGGGAGCTGTTTTTT. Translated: CASSKFPTGELFF.

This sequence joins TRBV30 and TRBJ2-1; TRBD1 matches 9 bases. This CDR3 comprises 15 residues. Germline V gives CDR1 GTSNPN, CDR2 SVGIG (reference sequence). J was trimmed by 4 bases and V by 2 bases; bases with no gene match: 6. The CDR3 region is CAWSLRTGVYNEQFF. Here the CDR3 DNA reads TGTGCCTGGAGTCTACGGACAGGGGTTTACAATGAGCAGTTCTTC. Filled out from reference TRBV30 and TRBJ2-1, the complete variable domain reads SQTIHQWPATLVQPVGSPLSLECTVEGTSNPNLYWYRQAAGRGLQLLFYSVGIGQISSEVPQNLSASRPQDRQFILSSKKLLLSDSGFYLCAWSLRTGVYNEQFFGPGTRLTVL.

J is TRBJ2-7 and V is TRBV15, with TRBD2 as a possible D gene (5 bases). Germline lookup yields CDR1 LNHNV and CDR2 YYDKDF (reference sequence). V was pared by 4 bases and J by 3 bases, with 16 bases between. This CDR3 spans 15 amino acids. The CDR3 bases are TGTGCCACCAGCAATAAAGGCCTAGAGGGCTACGAGCAGTACTTC. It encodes CATSNKGLEGYEQYF.

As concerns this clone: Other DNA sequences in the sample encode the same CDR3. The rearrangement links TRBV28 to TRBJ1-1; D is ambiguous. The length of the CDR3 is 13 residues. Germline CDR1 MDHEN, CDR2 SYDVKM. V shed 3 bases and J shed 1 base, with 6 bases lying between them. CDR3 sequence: CASSLPENTEAFF. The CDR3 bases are TGTGCCAGCAGTTTGCCCGAGAACACTGAAGCTTTCTTT. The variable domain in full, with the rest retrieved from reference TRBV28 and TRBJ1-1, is DVKVTQSSRYLVKRTGEKVFLECVQDMDHENMFWYRQDPGLGLRLIYFSYDVKMKEKGDIPEGYSVSREKKERFSLILESASTNQTSMYLCASSLPENTEAFFGQGTRLTVV.

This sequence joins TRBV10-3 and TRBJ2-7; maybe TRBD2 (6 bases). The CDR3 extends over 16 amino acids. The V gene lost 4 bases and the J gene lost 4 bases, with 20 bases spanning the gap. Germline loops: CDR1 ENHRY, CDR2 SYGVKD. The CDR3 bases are TGTGCCATCAGTGCTTCTGTAGCGGCTTCTTCTTACGAGCAGTACTTC. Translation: CAISASVAASSYEQYF.

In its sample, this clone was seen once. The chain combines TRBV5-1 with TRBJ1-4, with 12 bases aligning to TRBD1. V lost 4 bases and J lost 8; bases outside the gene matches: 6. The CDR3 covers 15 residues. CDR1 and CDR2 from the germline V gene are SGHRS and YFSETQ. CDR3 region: CASSGGQGAREKLFF. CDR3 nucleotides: TGCGCCAGCAGCGGGGGACAGGGGGCGCGAGAAAAACTGTTTTTT.

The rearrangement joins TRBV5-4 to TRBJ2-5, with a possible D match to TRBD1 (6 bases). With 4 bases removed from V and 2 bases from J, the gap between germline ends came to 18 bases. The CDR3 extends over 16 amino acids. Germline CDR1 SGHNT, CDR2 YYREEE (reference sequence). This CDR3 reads CASSQTPGQVQETQYF. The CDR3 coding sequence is TGTGCCAGCAGCCAGACGCCGGGACAAGTACAAGAGACCCAGTACTTC.

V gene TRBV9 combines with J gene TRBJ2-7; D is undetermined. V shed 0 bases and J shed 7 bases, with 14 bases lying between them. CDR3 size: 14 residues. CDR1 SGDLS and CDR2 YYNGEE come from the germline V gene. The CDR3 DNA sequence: TGTGCCAGCAGCGTAGGCGGAGCCGGACGGGAGCAGTACTTC. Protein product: CASSVGGAGREQYF.

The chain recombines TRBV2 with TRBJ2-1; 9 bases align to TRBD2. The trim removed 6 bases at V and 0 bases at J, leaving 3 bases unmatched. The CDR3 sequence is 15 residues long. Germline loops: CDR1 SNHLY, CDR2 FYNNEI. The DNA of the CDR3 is TGTGCCAGCAGAAGCGGGGGGATCTCCTACAATGAGCAGTTCTTC. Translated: CASRSGGISYNEQFF.

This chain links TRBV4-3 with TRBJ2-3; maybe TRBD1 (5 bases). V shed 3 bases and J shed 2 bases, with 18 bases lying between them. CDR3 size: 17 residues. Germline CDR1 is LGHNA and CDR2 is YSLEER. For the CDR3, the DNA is TGCGCCAGCAGCCAGTCTTTTTCATGGGGCCACACAGATACGCAGTATTTT. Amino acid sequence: CASSQSFSWGHTDTQYF.

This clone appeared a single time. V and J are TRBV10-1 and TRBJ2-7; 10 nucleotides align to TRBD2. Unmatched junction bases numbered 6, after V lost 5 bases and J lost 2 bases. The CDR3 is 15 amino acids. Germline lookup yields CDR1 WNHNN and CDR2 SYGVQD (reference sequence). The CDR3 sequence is CASSRASGGPYEQYF. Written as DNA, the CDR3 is TGCGCCAGCAGTAGGGCTAGCGGGGGACCCTACGAGCAGTACTTC.

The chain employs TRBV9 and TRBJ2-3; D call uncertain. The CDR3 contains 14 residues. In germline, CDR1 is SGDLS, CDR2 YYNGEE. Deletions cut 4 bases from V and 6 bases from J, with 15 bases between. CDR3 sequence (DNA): TGTGCCAGCAGCCCTTGGCCGGATACGGATACGCAGTATTTT. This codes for CASSPWPDTDTQYF.

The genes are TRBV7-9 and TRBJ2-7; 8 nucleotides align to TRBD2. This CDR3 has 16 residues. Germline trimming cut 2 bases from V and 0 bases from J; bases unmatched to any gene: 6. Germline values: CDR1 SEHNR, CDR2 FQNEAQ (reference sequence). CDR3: CASSLWAGGYSYEQYF. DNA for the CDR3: TGTGCCAGCAGCTTATGGGCGGGAGGCTACTCCTACGAGCAGTACTTC.

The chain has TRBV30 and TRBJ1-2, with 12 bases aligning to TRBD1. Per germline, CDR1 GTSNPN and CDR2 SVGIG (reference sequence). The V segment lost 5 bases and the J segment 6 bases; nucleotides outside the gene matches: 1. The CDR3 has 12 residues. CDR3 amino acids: CAWGTGGDGYTF. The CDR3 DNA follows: TGTGCCTGGGGGACAGGGGGCGATGGCTACACCTTC.

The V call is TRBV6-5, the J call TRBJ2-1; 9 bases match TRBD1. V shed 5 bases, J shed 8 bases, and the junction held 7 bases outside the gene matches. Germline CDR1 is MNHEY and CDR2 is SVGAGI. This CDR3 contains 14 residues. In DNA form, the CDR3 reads TGTGCCAGCAGTCGCGGGACAGGGAAAGATGAGCAGTTCTTC. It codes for CASSRGTGKDEQFF.

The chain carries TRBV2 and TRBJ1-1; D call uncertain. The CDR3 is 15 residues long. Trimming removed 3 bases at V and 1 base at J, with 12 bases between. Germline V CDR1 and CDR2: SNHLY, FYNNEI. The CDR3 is CASSERQARNTEAFF. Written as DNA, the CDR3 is TGTGCCAGCAGTGAGAGGCAGGCTCGGAACACTGAAGCTTTCTTT. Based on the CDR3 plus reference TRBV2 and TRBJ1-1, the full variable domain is EPEVTQTPSHQVTQMGQEVILRCVPISNHLYFYWYRQILGQKVEFLVSFYNNEISEKSEIFDDQFSVERPDGSNFTLKIRSTKLEDSAMYFCASSERQARNTEAFFGQGTRLTVV.

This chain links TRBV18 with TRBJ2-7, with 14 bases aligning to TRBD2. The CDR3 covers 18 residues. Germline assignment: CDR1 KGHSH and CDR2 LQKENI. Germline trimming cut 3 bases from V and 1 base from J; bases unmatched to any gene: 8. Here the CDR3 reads CASSPTSGRARGSYEQYF. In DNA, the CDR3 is TGTGCCAGCTCACCGACTAGCGGGAGGGCCCGAGGGTCCTACGAGCAGTACTTC.

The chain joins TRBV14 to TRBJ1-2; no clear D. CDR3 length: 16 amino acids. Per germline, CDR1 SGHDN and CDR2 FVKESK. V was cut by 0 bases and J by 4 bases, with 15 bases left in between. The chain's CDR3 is CASSQEVLPSLYGYTF. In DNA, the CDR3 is TGTGCCAGCAGCCAAGAAGTTCTCCCTTCCCTCTATGGCTACACCTTC.

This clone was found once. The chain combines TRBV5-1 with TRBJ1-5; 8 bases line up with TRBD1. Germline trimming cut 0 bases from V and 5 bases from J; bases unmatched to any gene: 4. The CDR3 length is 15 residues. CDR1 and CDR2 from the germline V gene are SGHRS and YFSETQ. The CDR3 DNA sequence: TGCGCCAGCAGCTTGGGACAGGGGCGACATCAGCCCCAGCATTTT. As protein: CASSLGQGRHQPQHF.

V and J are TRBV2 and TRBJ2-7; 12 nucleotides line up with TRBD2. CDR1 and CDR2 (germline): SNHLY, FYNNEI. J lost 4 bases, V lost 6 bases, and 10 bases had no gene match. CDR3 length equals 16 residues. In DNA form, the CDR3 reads TGTGCCAGCAGGCTAACGACTAGCGGGAGTAATTACGAGCAGTACTTC. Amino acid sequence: CASRLTTSGSNYEQYF.

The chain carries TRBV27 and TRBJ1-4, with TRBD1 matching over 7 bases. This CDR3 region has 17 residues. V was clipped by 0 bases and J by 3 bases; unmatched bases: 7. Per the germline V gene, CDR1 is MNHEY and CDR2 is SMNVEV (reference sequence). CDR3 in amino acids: CASSLSSQGKANEKLFF. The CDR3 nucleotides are TGTGCCAGCAGTTTATCCTCACAGGGGAAGGCTAATGAAAAACTGTTTTTT.

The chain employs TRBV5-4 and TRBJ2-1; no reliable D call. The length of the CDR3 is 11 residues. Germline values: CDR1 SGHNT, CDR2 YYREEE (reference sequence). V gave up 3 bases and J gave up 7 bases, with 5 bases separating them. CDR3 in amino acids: CASSWQNEQFF. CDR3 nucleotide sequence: TGTGCCAGCAGCTGGCAGAATGAGCAGTTCTTC.

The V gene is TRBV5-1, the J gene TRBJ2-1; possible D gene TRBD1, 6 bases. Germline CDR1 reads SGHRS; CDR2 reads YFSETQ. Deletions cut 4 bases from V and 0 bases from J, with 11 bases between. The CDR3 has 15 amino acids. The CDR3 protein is CASSQDRSSYNEQFF. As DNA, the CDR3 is TGCGCCAGCAGCCAAGACAGGAGCTCCTACAATGAGCAGTTCTTC.

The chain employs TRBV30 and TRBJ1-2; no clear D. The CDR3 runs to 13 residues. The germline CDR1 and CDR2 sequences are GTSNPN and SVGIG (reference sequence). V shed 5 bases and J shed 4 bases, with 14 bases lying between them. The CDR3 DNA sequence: TGTGCCTGGGGCCGAACCCCTTCCTATGGCTACACCTTC. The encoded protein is CAWGRTPSYGYTF.

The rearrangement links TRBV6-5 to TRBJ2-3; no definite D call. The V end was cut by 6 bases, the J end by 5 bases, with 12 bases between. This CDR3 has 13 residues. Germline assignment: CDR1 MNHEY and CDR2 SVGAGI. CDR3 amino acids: CASRLVAGDTQYF. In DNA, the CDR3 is TGTGCCAGCAGGCTTGTGGCTGGAGATACGCAGTATTTT.